The subject of this entry is one TCR beta chain. Original methodology: It was from reference gene primer amplification that nucleated cell counts were estimated. Here immunoSEQ multiplex PCR was the method, and the copy in TCRdb shows in-frame clones only, minus some. That table gives V, J and clone size, and the DNA gave D and trimming. Of some 150,000 clones in the sample, about nine tenths were seen once. The germline V gene encodes CDR1 SGHRS and CDR2 YFSETQ. There are 15 residues in the CDR3. The V gene lost 2 bases and the J gene lost 6 bases, with 15 bases spanning the gap. This sample was taken from a study of blood T cell repertoires in COVID-19. As for the study in general: In each case, the material was cDNA or gDNA derived from T cells, B-cell-depleted T cells, or PBMCs.

The chain couples TRBV5-1 to TRBJ2-1; a weak D match, TRBD1 (6 bases). Sequencing was performed on peripheral blood. The TCR was taken from a man aged 50 or older with active COVID-19. The CDR3 DNA reads as TGCGCCAGCAGCTTAGGCGGACAGCCATCCAATGAGCAGTTCTTC. This sequence encodes CASSLGGQPSNEQFF.